This TCR beta chain was recovered during a study of PD-1 blockade in classical Hodgkin lymphoma. Profiling relied on immunoSEQ multiplex PCR, and the TCRdb table lists in-frame clones only, not all of them. The sample has 90,000 to 140,000 clones, approximately 90% seen once. Specified time point: cycle 4 day 1 (C4D1), after 6 weeks of nivolumab. Each patient's relapse followed autologous stem cell transplantation, and brentuximab vedotin exposure varied. A word on this clone: Its target is unknown.

The study's findings and limits: In CD4+ cells, TCR diversity went up significantly by C4D1, but in CD8+ cells it did not. Complete responders possessed baseline diversity comparable to newly diagnosed patients. The authors have not defined what causes the repertoire differences, possibly disease activity or prior therapy. Newly diagnosed patients reportedly trailed healthy donors in baseline TCR diversity.

The CDR3 extends over 16 amino acids. V gave up 3 bases and J gave up 2 bases, with 15 bases separating them. CDR1 MGHDK and CDR2 SYGVNS come from the germline V gene. The starting material was peripheral blood mononuclear cells (PBMCs), obtained before the fourth cycle of nivolumab. The receptor was derived from a human donor with classical Hodgkin lymphoma. The chain uses TRBV25-1 and TRBJ2-3; D gene uncertain. The CDR3 protein is CASSESGGLLTDTQYF. In DNA form, the CDR3 reads TGTGCCAGCAGTGAGAGTGGCGGCCTCCTCACAGATACGCAGTATTTT.